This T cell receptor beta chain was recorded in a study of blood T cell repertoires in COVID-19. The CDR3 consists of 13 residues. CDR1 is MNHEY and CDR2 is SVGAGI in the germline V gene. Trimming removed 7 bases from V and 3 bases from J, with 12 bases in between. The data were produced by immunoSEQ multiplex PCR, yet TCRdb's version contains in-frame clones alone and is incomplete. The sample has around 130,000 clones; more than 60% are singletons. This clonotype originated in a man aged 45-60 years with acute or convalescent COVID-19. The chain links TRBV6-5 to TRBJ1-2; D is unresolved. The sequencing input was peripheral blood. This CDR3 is CASTPSADYGYTF. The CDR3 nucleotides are TGTGCCAGCACCCCCTCGGCGGACTATGGCTACACCTTC.